What follows are 21 T cell receptor beta chains derived from one specimen sequenced in a study of cytomegalovirus exposure and HLA in healthy donors (dated by TCRdb to 2016 to 2017). Library creation used the immunoSEQ multiplex PCR assay. For the multiplex PCR, a mixture combining 60 forward primers for TCR Vbeta segments and 13 reverse primers for TCR Jbeta segments was used. TCRdb's version of the immuneACCESS table is confined to in-frame rearrangements and falls short of the full clone set. An unresolved V gene accounts for under half of the shortfall where checked; the remainder is of unknown origin. For this sample there are 70,000 or so clones; roughly 74% appear just once. The ten largest clones add up to over 8.5% of the sample. The sequencing sample was made of PBMCs. All receptors come from an older woman in good health and CMV-seropositive.

The chain combines TRBV29-1 with TRBJ2-7, with 8 nucleotides matching TRBD1. Germline V gene sequence: CDR1 SQVTM, CDR2 ANQGSEA. This CDR3 is 13 amino acids long. Losses at the gene ends were 7 bases for V and 4 bases for J; bases not matched to a gene: 9. CDR3 loop: CSATDRVTYEQYF. In DNA, the CDR3 is TGCAGCGCAACGGACAGGGTCACGTACGAGCAGTACTTC.

V gene TRBV11-3 combines with J gene TRBJ2-5; D uncertain. In germline, CDR1 is SGHNT, CDR2 YENEEA. V shed 0 bases and J shed 2 bases, with 4 bases lying between them. This CDR3 has 13 residues. Here the CDR3 reads CASSLDRQETQYF. CDR3 DNA: TGTGCCAGCAGCTTAGACAGGCAAGAGACCCAGTACTTC.

The V call is TRBV7-3, the J call TRBJ2-7; 8 positions match TRBD1. CDR1 and CDR2 from the germline V gene are SGHTA and FQGTGA. Trimming took 5 bases from V and 3 from J; bases not matched to a gene: 9. The CDR3 consists of 15 residues. CDR3 sequence: CASSPARTGIYEQYF. CDR3 bases: TGTGCCAGCAGCCCCGCACGGACAGGGATCTACGAGCAGTACTTC.

In this sample, this clone turned up a few times. The V and J genes are TRBV4-2 and TRBJ2-7; 9 bases match TRBD1. J lost 6 bases, V lost 0 bases, and 9 bases had no gene match. Per the germline V gene, CDR1 is LGHNA and CDR2 is YNFKEQ. CDR3 length: 16 amino acids. As DNA, the CDR3 is TGTGCCAGCAGCCAAGACCCCGGGACAGGGTTAACCGAGCAGTACTTC. Translation: CASSQDPGTGLTEQYF.

The chain joins TRBV5-1 to TRBJ1-2; 7 nucleotides agree with TRBD1. Trimming at V came to 4 bases and at J to 4 bases, leaving 10 bases not matched to a gene. The CDR3 is 15 residues long. Germline CDR1 SGHRS, CDR2 YFSETQ. For the CDR3, the DNA is TGCGCCAGCAGCACAGGGGACATCCTCAGCTATGGCTACACCTTC. Its protein product is CASSTGDILSYGYTF.

CDR3 region: CASETTVSYNEQFF. The CDR3 DNA reads TGTGCCAGCGAAACGACAGTCTCCTACAATGAGCAGTTCTTC. The genes are TRBV6-1 and TRBJ2-1, with D possibly being TRBD1 (5 bases). V gave up 8 bases and J gave up 0 bases, with 11 bases separating them. Germline V gives CDR1 MNHNS, CDR2 SASEGT. The CDR3 length is 14 residues.

The rearrangement joins TRBV5-1 to TRBJ2-5; 7 bases are shared with TRBD2. The CDR3 contains 15 residues. Germline V gene lookup returns CDR1 SGHRS and CDR2 YFSETQ. Losses at the gene ends were 0 bases for V and 4 bases for J; bases not matched to a gene: 6. CDR3 sequence (DNA): TGCGCCAGCAGCTTGGCGCCAGGGAGGGGAGAGACCCAGTACTTC. This sequence encodes CASSLAPGRGETQYF.

The V and J genes are TRBV7-9 and TRBJ2-3; possible D gene TRBD2, 7 bases. V lost 3 bases to trimming and J lost 2 bases, with 15 bases between them. The CDR3 is 16 residues long. Germline-derived CDR1 and CDR2 are SEHNR and FQNEAQ (reference sequence). CDR3 nucleotide sequence: TGTGCCAGCAGCTTGGGGGGCGGGGGAGTCACAGATACGCAGTATTTT. Translating gives CASSLGGGGVTDTQYF.

Concerning this clone: Without the conserved terminal phenylalanine or tryptophan, this CDR3 likely stems from a read error. It is unclear where the CDR3 begins or ends on the DNA, so no DNA is shown, and the CDR3 is as TCRdb lists it. J is TRBJ1-1 and V is TRBV29-1. The CDR3 adds up to 11 amino acids, both ends counted. CDR1 and CDR2 (germline): SQVTM, ANQGSEA. The CDR3 here is CSALGSTEALV.

This clone was seen a handful of times. This chain links TRBV2 with TRBJ1-5, with TRBD1 matching 7 bases. This CDR3 is 14 amino acids long. V was clipped by 1 base and J by 6 bases; unmatched bases: 3. Germline V gene sequence: CDR1 SNHLY, CDR2 FYNNEI. CDR3 nucleotide sequence: TGTGCCAGCAGTGAAGGGACAGGTTTTCAGCCCCAGCATTTT. Translated: CASSEGTGFQPQHF.

The chain couples TRBV2 to TRBJ1-2, with no clear D. Trimming cost V 0 bases and J 8 bases, with 16 bases left between them. CDR1 is SNHLY, CDR2 FYNNEI, per germline. The CDR3 loop spans 15 amino acids. CDR3: CASSEALSSAGGYTF. The DNA of the CDR3 is TGTGCCAGCAGTGAAGCGCTTTCGTCGGCGGGAGGCTACACCTTC.

J is TRBJ1-1 and V is TRBV7-3; no definite D call. CDR3 length: 13 residues. Germline CDR1 and CDR2: SGHTA and FQGTGA. The ends were cut back, 2 bases at V and 6 bases at J, with 10 bases in the middle. CDR3 protein: CASSLDGGAEAFF. The CDR3, as DNA: TGTGCCAGCAGCTTAGACGGAGGCGCTGAAGCTTTCTTT.

The chain links TRBV5-1 to TRBJ2-4, with 7 nucleotides matching TRBD2. Germline CDR1 reads SGHRS; CDR2 reads YFSETQ. The CDR3 contains 16 residues. The ends lost 4 bases at V and 0 bases at J; junction bases unmatched: 7. This CDR3 reads CASSPGGSIAKNIQYF. CDR3 DNA: TGCGCCAGCAGCCCCGGGGGGAGCATAGCCAAAAACATTCAGTACTTC.

The chain links TRBV10-3 to TRBJ1-1; D call uncertain. The germline V and J ends were trimmed by 10 bases and 1 base, with 13 bases remaining between them. CDR3 size: 13 residues. Looked up from germline, CDR1 is ENHRY and CDR2 is SYGVKD. The CDR3 protein is CATNNLENTEAFF. Written as DNA, the CDR3 is TGTGCCACAAACAACCTTGAGAACACTGAAGCTTTCTTT.

The genes are TRBV11-2 and TRBJ2-6, with D possibly being TRBD2 (5 bases). Germline-derived CDR1 and CDR2 are SGHAT and FQNNGV. This CDR3 is built from 16 residues. The V end was cut by 11 bases, the J end by 0 bases, with 17 bases between. CDR3 nucleotides: TGTGCCTCAAGGGCCGGGGTTCGCTCTGGGGCCAACGTCCTGACTTTC. It yields the protein CASRAGVRSGANVLTF.

Comment on this clone: The CDR3 ends on some other residue instead of the conserved phenylalanine or tryptophan, so this is likely a read error. The limits of the CDR3 on the DNA are not certain, so only TCRdb's listed CDR3 is given. Other DNA sequences in this sample translate to the same CDR3. The chain is built from TRBV7-9 and TRBJ1-2; the table assigns TRBD1, which was not confirmed against the DNA. With termini counted, the CDR3 has 12 amino acids. CDR1 and CDR2 (germline): SEHNR, FQNEAQ (reference sequence). The CDR3 reads CASSLRQGGYTV.

The CDR3 reads CASSKKRGTEAFF. CDR3 nucleotides: TGTGCCAGCAGTAAGAAAAGGGGGACTGAAGCTTTCTTT. The V gene is TRBV6-5, the J gene TRBJ1-1; D may be TRBD1 (6 bases). CDR3 size: 13 residues. The germline CDR1 and CDR2 sequences are MNHEY and SVGAGI. V was clipped by 5 bases and J by 5 bases, with 12 bases between them.

CDR3 region: CASSTGDYAEAFF. The CDR3 DNA is TGTGCCAGCAGTACAGGGGATTACGCTGAAGCTTTCTTT. The chain joins TRBV6-1 to TRBJ1-1; TRBD1 aligns across 7 bases. Germline V gene sequence: CDR1 MNHNS, CDR2 SASEGT. The CDR3 covers 13 residues. The J segment lost 6 bases and the V segment lost 5 bases, leaving 6 bases of the junction unmatched.

The rearrangement uses TRBV2 and TRBJ2-2, with a weak D call TRBD1 (6 bases). CDR1 is SNHLY and CDR2 is FYNNEI in the germline V gene. The CDR3 contains 17 residues. The V end was cut by 6 bases, the J end by 0 bases, with 17 bases between. CDR3 residues: CASRNRAGVANTGELFF. In DNA, the CDR3 is TGTGCCAGCAGAAACAGGGCTGGAGTCGCGAACACCGGGGAGCTGTTTTTT.

This chain joins TRBV4-1 and TRBJ2-3; the D is unclear. The CDR3 spans 16 residues. Germline V lookup: CDR1 MGHRA, CDR2 YSYEKL. The V gene lost 4 bases and the J gene lost 2 bases, with 16 bases spanning the gap. The DNA of the CDR3 is TGCGCCAGCAGCCCCTCATCGGCAAGCGTCACAGATACGCAGTATTTT. It codes for CASSPSSASVTDTQYF.

The chain employs TRBV9 and TRBJ1-6; TRBD1 matches at 9 bases. Germline CDR1 is SGDLS and CDR2 is YYNGEE. This CDR3 is built from 15 residues. The trim removed 4 bases at V and 7 bases at J, leaving 6 bases unmatched. CDR3 sequence reads: CASSSRDRVNSPLHF. In DNA form, the CDR3 reads TGTGCCAGCAGCAGCCGGGACAGGGTCAATTCACCCCTCCACTTT.